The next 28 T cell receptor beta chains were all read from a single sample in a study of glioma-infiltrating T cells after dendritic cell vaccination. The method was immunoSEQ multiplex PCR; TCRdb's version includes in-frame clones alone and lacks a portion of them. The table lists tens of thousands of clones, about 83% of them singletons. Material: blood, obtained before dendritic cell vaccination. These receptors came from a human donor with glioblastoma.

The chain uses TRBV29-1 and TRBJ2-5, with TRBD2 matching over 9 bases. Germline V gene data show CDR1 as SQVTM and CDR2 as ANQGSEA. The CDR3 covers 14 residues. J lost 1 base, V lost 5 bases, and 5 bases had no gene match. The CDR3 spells CSVISSGAQETQYF. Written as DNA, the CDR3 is TGCAGCGTTATATCTAGCGGGGCCCAAGAGACCCAGTACTTC.

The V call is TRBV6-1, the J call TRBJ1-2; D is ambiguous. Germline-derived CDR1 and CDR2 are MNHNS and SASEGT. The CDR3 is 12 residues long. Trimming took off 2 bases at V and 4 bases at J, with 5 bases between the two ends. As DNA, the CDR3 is TGTGCCAGCAGTGAACTAAGCTATGGCTACACCTTC. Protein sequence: CASSELSYGYTF.

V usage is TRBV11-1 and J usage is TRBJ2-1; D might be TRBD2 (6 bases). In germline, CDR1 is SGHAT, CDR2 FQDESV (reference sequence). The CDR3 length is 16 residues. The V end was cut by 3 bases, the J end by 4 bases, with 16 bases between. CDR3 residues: CASSLGDGRGYNEQFF. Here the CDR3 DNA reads TGTGCCAGCAGCTTGGGGGACGGGAGAGGGTACAATGAGCAGTTCTTC. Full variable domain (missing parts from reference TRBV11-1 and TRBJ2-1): EAEVAQSPRYKITEKSQAVAFWCDPISGHATLYWYRQILGQGPELLVQFQDESVVDDSQLPKDRFSAERLKGVDSTLKIQPAELGDSAMYLCASSLGDGRGYNEQFFGPGTRLTVL.

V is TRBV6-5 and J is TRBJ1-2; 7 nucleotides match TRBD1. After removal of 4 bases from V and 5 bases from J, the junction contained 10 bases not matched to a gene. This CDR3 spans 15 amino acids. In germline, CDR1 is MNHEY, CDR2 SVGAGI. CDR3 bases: TGTGCCAGCAGTTTTCTACGGGACAGTCTATATGGCTACACCTTC. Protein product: CASSFLRDSLYGYTF.

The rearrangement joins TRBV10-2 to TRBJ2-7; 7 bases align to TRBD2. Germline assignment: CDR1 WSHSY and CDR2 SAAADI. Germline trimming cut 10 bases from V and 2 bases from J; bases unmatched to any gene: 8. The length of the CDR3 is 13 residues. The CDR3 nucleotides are TGCGCCACCTCCCCTAGCGGCCCCTACGAGCAGTACTTC. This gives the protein CATSPSGPYEQYF.

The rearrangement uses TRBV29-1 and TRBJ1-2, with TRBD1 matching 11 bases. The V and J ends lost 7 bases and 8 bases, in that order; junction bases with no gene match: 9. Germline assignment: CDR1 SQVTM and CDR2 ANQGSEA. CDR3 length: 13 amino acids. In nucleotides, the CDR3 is TGCAGCGGGGGACAGGGGGTTGTGGGAGGCTACACCTTC. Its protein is CSGGQGVVGGYTF.

This CDR3 is CASSLGVQDGYTF. The CDR3 coding sequence is TGCGCCAGCAGCTTGGGAGTGCAAGATGGCTACACCTTC. This chain connects TRBV5-1 to TRBJ1-2, with D uncertain. The germline gives CDR1 SGHRS, CDR2 YFSETQ. V was cut by 0 bases and J by 6 bases, with 9 bases left in between. CDR3 length: 13 residues.

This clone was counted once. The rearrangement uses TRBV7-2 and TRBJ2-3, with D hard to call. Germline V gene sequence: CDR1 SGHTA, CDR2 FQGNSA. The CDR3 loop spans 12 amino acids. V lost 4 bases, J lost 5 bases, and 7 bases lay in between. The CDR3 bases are TGTGCCAGCAGCTCTTACATAGATACGCAGTATTTT. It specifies CASSSYIDTQYF.

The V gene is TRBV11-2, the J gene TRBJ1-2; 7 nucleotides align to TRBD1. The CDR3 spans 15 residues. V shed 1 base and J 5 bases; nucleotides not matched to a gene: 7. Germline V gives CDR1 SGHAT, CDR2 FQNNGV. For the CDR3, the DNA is TGTGCCAGCAGCTTAGCCGCGACAGGGATTTATGGCTACACCTTC. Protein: CASSLAATGIYGYTF.

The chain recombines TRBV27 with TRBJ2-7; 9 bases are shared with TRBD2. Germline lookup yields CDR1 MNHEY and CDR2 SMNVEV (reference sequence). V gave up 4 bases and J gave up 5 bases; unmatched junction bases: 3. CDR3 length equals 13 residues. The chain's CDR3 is CASSSSGNHEQYF. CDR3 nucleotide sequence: TGTGCCAGCAGTTCTAGCGGGAATCACGAGCAGTACTTC.

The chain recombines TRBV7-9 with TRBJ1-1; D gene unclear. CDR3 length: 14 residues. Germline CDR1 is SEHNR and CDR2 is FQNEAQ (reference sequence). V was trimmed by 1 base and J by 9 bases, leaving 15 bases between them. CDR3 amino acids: CASSLGRGQTKAFF. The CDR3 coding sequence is TGTGCCAGCAGCTTAGGTCGCGGGCAGACCAAAGCTTTCTTT.

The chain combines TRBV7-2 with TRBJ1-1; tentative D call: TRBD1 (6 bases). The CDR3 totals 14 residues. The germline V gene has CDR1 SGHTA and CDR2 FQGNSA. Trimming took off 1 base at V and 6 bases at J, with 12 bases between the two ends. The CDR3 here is CASSLVGTNAEAFF. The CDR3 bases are TGTGCCAGCAGCTTAGTTGGGACAAACGCTGAAGCTTTCTTT.

CDR3 DNA: TGCGCCAGCAGCCGACGGACAGGGGCCCAAGAGACCCAGTACTTC. This sequence encodes CASSRRTGAQETQYF. The chain uses TRBV4-1 and TRBJ2-5, with TRBD1 matching 9 bases. J lost 1 base, V lost 4 bases, and 4 bases had no gene match. Germline assignment: CDR1 MGHRA and CDR2 YSYEKL. There are 15 residues in the CDR3.

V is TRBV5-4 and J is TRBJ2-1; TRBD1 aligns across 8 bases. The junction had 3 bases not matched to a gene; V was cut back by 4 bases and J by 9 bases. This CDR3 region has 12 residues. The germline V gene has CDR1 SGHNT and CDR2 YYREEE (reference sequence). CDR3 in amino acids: CASSKTGVEQFF. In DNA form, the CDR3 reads TGTGCCAGCAGCAAGACAGGGGTTGAGCAGTTCTTC.

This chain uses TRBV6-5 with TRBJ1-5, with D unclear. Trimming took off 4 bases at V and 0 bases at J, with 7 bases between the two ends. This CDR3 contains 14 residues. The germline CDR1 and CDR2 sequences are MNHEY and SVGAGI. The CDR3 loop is CASSFGNSNQPQHF. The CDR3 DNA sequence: TGTGCCAGCAGTTTCGGGAATAGCAATCAGCCCCAGCATTTT.

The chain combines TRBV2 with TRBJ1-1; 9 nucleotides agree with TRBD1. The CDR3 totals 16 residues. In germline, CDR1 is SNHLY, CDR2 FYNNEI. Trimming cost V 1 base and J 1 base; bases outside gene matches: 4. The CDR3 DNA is TGTGCCAGCAGTGAAGAAGCACAGGGGGCGAACACTGAAGCTTTCTTT. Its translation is CASSEEAQGANTEAFF.

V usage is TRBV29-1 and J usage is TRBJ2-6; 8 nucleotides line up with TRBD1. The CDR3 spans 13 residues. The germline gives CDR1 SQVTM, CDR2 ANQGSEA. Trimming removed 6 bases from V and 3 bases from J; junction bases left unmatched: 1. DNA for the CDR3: TGCAGCGTCAGGGGGCATGGGGCCAACGTCCTGACTTTC. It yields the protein CSVRGHGANVLTF.

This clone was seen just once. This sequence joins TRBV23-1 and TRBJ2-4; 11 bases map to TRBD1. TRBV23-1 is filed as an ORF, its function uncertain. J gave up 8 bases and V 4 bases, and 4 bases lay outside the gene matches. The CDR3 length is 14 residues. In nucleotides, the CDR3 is TGCGCCAGCAGTCCCCGGGACAGGGGGGACATTCAGTACTTC. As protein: CASSPRDRGDIQYF.

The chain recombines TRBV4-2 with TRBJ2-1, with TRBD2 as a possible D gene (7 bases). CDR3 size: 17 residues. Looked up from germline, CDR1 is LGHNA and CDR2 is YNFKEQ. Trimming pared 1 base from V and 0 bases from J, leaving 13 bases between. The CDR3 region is CASSQGTAGSSYNEQFF. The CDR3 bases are TGTGCCAGCAGCCAAGGGACAGCGGGGAGCTCCTACAATGAGCAGTTCTTC.

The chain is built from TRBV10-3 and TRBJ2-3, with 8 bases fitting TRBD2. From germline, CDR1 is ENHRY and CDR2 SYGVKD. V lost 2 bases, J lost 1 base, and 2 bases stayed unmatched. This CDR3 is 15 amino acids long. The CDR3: CAISEETSGTDTQYF. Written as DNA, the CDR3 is TGTGCCATCAGTGAGGAGACTAGCGGCACAGATACGCAGTATTTT.

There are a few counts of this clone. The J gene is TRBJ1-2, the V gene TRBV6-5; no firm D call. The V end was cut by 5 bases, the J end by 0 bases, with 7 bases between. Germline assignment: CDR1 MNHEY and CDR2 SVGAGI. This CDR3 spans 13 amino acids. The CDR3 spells CASSDTANYGYTF. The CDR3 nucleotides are TGTGCCAGCAGTGACACTGCTAACTATGGCTACACCTTC.

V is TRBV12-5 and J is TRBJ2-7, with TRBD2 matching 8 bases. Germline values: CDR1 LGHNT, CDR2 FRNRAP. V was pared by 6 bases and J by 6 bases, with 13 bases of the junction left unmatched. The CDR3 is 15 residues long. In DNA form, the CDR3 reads TGTGCTAGTGGAACGTGGCGGGAGGCCCGGAGCGAGCAGTACTTC. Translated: CASGTWREARSEQYF. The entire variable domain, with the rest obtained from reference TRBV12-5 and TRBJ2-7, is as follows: DARVTQTPRHKVTEMGQEVTMRCQPILGHNTVFWYRQTMMQGLELLAYFRNRAPLDDSGMPKDRFSAEMPDATLATLKIQPSEPRDSAVYFCASGTWREARSEQYFGPGTRLTVT.

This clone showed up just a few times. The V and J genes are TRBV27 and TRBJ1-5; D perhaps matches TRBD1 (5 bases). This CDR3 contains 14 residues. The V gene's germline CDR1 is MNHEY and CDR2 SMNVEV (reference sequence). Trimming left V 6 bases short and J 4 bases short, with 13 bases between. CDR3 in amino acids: CASSSGLRNQPQHF. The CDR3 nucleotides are TGTGCCAGCAGCTCAGGGTTACGAAATCAGCCCCAGCATTTT.

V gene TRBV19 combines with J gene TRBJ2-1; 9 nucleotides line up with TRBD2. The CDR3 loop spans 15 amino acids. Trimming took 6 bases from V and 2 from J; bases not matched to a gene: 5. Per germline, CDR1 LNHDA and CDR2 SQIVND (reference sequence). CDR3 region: CASRHSGRTYNEQFF. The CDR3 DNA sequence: TGTGCCAGTAGGCATAGCGGGAGAACCTACAATGAGCAGTTCTTC.

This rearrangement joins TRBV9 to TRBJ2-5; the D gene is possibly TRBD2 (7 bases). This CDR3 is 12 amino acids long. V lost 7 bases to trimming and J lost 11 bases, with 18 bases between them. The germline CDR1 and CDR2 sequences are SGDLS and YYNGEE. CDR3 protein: CASGGGGQQQYF. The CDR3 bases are TGTGCCAGCGGAGGGGGGGGTCAGCAGCAGTACTTC.

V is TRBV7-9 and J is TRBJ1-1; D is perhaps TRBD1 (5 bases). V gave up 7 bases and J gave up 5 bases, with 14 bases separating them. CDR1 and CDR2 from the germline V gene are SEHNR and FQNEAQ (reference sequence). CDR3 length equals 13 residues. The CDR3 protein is CASTKPGGTEAFF. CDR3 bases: TGTGCCAGCACCAAACCGGGGGGGACTGAAGCTTTCTTT.

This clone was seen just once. The CDR3 region is CASRGTGGTEAFF. DNA for the CDR3: TGTGCCAGCAGGGGGACAGGGGGTACTGAAGCTTTCTTT. This chain joins TRBV2 and TRBJ1-1, with 11 bases fitting TRBD1. Germline-derived CDR1 and CDR2 are SNHLY and FYNNEI. The V segment lost 6 bases and the J segment 5 bases; nucleotides outside the gene matches: 2. The CDR3 totals 13 residues.

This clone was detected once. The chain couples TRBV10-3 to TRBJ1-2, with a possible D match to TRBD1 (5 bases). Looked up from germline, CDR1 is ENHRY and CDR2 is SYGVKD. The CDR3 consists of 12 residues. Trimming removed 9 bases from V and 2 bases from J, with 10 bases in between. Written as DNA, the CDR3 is TGTGCCATAGCGTCAGGGAACTATGGCTACACCTTC. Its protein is CAIASGNYGYTF.